This TCR beta chain is drawn from a study of response to subunit inactivated influenza vaccine. There are 12 residues in the CDR3. V was clipped by 5 bases and J by 7 bases, with 11 bases between them. Germline values: CDR1 MNHEY, CDR2 SVGAGI. This clonotype was seen only a few times. TCRdb itself ran the RT-PCR reads through MiXCR, one entry per CDR3 protein. This sample has roughly 550,000 distinct CDR3 sequences, with less than 25% found just once. This sample also appeared in a second study, on T cells expressing NK-cell markers. That study reports: Libraries used 5'RACE template switching adding universal primer site and UMIs. Beta-chain profiling covered CD3+CD56+NKG2C+, CD3+CD56+NKG2C- and CD3+CD56-NKG2C+ sorted subsets.

Sequenced here: CD4+ T cells sorted from PBMCs, sampled roughly 13 days after vaccination. The TCR sequence derives from a man between 45 and 60 years old who received an inactivated influenza vaccine. V and J are TRBV6-5 and TRBJ2-5; TRBD1 is a possible D gene (5 bases). CDR3 protein: CASSPPRGTQYF. CDR3 DNA sequence: TGTGCCAGCAGTCCCCCTAGGGGGACCCAGTACTTC.